This TCR beta chain was identified during a study of shared clonotypes between healthy human individuals. The repertoire was sequenced with immunoSEQ multiplex PCR; TCRdb's copy has only in-frame clones and lacks some. In the table there are 1.5 million to 2.5 million clones, roughly 95% of which are singletons. On this clone itself: The antigen remains unidentified.

Findings of the study overall: Despite large depth, rarefaction showed incomplete sorted-subset sequencing.

In the naive CD8 group, cells lacked CD45RO and were positively selected for CCR7, so terminally differentiated effector memory CD45RA+ cells were left out. Between the trimmed V and J ends, which lost 3 bases and 6 bases, there was a span of 16 bases. The CDR3 length is 14 residues. Looked up from germline, CDR1 is SGDLS and CDR2 is YYNGEE. V usage is TRBV9 and J usage is TRBJ2-7; a weak D match, TRBD1 (6 bases). The source of this sequence is a man aged 18-30 years in good health. What was sequenced was naive CD8+ T cells sorted from blood. CDR3 loop: CASSAWAGEGEQYF. The CDR3 nucleotides are TGTGCCAGCAGCGCCTGGGCAGGGGAAGGCGAGCAGTACTTC.